The text below deals with one TCR beta chain. The target antigen is unknown. These data are taken from a study of cytomegalovirus exposure and HLA in healthy donors. The CDR3 sequence is 15 residues long. Germline values: CDR1 MNHEY, CDR2 SMNVEV (reference sequence). V trimming: 3 bases; J trimming: 5 bases; junction bases outside the gene matches: 8. General study points: A subsequent analysis found that TCR clusters from the first cohort also tended to co-occur in the 120 validation repertoires, with 90% to 95% of cluster scores above 0.

Assay used: immunoSEQ multiplex PCR; TCRdb lists only in-frame clones, some missing. The sample includes approximately 160,000 clones, roughly 80% of them seen just once. The sequence came from a young man in good health and CMV-seropositive. V usage is TRBV27 and J usage is TRBJ2-7; 9 bases agree with TRBD2. Sequencing was done on a sample of PBMCs. CDR3: CASSLWVSGSNEQYF. Here the CDR3 DNA reads TGTGCCAGCAGTTTGTGGGTTAGCGGGAGTAACGAGCAGTACTTC.